These 28 T cell receptor beta chains share one sample of origin, sequenced in a study of T-cell reconstitution after alpha-beta-depleted transplantation in children (dated by TCRdb to about 2016). The library was made by PCR. TCRdb names Illumina HiSeq 2500 as the instrument used. Molecular barcoding was employed in the preparation of TCR libraries, with unique molecular identifiers being used to normalize TCRbeta repertoire quantification. In TCRdb, the public reads were trimmed at Q25 with fastp and aligned with MiXCR, with productive beta chains retained. Here each entry gathers all rows of one CDR3 protein and keeps the most common genes and DNA. The sample data list hundreds of thousands of distinct CDR3 sequences, and around 16% of these were observed just once. Of the sample, approximately 1% falls within the top ten clones. The source was PBMCs from the stem cell graft donor, collected from the stem cell graft. The receptors were sampled from a human donor who donated a stem cell graft to a child with acute myeloid leukemia.

This clonotype was found a few times. The chain links TRBV15 to TRBJ2-3, with 10 bases aligning to TRBD1. The length of the CDR3 is 14 residues. Germline V gene sequence: CDR1 LNHNV, CDR2 YYDKDF (reference sequence). Germline trimming cut 1 base from V and 5 bases from J; bases unmatched to any gene: 0. CDR3 DNA: TGTGCCACCAGCAGAGGGACAGGGGGAGATACGCAGTATTTT. Encoded protein: CATSRGTGGDTQYF.

This clonotype was picked up a small number of times. The chain uses TRBV5-1 and TRBJ2-2, with D perhaps matching TRBD1 (5 bases). Looked up from germline, CDR1 is SGHRS and CDR2 is YFSETQ. This CDR3 is 14 amino acids long. V lost 7 bases to trimming and J lost 2 bases, with 12 bases between them. The CDR3: CASSTGANTGELFF. The CDR3 nucleotides read TGCGCCAGCTCCACAGGAGCCAACACCGGGGAGCTGTTTTTT. The full variable domain, rest sourced from reference TRBV5-1 and TRBJ2-2, is KAGVTQTPRYLIKTRGQQVTLSCSPISGHRSVSWYQQTPGQGLQFLFEYFSETQRNKGNFPGRFSGRQFSNSRSEMNVSTLELGDSALYLCASSTGANTGELFFGEGSRLTVL.

This clonotype was found a few times. This rearrangement joins TRBV4-2 to TRBJ2-5; 7 nucleotides match TRBD2. V lost 1 base to trimming and J lost 0 bases; unmatched junction nucleotides: 5. Germline CDR1 LGHNA, CDR2 YNFKEQ. This CDR3 is built from 16 residues. The CDR3 region is CASSQGDGTNQETQYF. CDR3 in DNA: TGTGCCAGCAGCCAAGGAGACGGGACTAACCAAGAGACCCAGTACTTC.

This clonotype was found once. The chain is built from TRBV28 and TRBJ2-1, with D perhaps being TRBD1 or TRBD2 (6 bases each). This CDR3 spans 13 amino acids. In germline, CDR1 is MDHEN, CDR2 SYDVKM. Trimming took off 5 bases at V and 5 bases at J, with 10 bases between the two ends. CDR3 nucleotide sequence: TGTGCCAGCAGTAACGGGGGCCACAATGAGCAGTTCTTC. Encoded protein: CASSNGGHNEQFF.

This clonotype came up many times. The CDR3, as DNA: TGTGCCAGCAGCTTAGAGCGTTACGAGCAGTACGTC. The encoded protein is CASSLERYEQYV. The chain links TRBV7-9 to TRBJ2-7; no reliable D call. V was clipped by 1 base and J by 4 bases, with 5 bases between them. This CDR3 region has 12 residues. The V gene's germline CDR1 is SEHNR and CDR2 FQNEAQ (reference sequence).

The chain has TRBV20-1 and TRBJ1-2; no firm D call. Germline loops: CDR1 DFQATT, CDR2 SNEGSKA (reference sequence). The CDR3 extends over 13 amino acids. V lost 3 bases and J 5 bases, leaving 13 bases between the germline ends. The CDR3 sequence: CSASPLNPYGYTF. CDR3 DNA sequence: TGCAGTGCTAGCCCCCTAAACCCATATGGCTACACCTTC.

This chain uses TRBV28 with TRBJ1-6; 8 nucleotides match TRBD1. CDR1 and CDR2 from the germline V gene are MDHEN and SYDVKM. This CDR3 is 16 amino acids long. V lost 5 bases and J lost 8; bases outside the gene matches: 11. The DNA of the CDR3 is TGTGCCAGCAGTCCTAAAGGACAGGGCTGGCATTCACCCCTCCACTTT. Protein sequence: CASSPKGQGWHSPLHF.

The gene calls are TRBV7-9 and TRBJ2-3, with a possible D match to TRBD2 (6 bases). Germline V gene lookup returns CDR1 SEHNR and CDR2 FQNEAQ (reference sequence). The CDR3 runs to 16 residues. V was pared by 5 bases and J by 5 bases, with 20 bases between. The CDR3: CASSRRNRRGRDTQYF. CDR3 DNA sequence: TGTGCCAGCAGCCGTCGGAACCGACGGGGGAGAGATACGCAGTATTTT.

This clonotype was counted ten times or more. The chain employs TRBV9 and TRBJ2-3; D ambiguous. V gave up 0 bases and J gave up 4 bases, with 6 bases separating them. The CDR3 runs to 13 residues. Germline CDR1 SGDLS, CDR2 YYNGEE. CDR3 DNA: TGTGCCAGCAGCGTAGGGTACGCAGATACGCAGTATTTT. This sequence encodes CASSVGYADTQYF.

This chain joins TRBV7-8 and TRBJ1-1; no clear D. The V gene's germline CDR1 is SGHVS and CDR2 FQNEAQ. The CDR3 has 14 amino acids. Trimming left V 7 bases short and J 3 bases short, with 15 bases between. CDR3 nucleotides: TGTGCCAGCACCCCGGAGGCCGGGTACACTGAAGCTTTCTTT. Translating gives CASTPEAGYTEAFF. The full variable domain, in which reference TRBV7-8 and TRBJ1-1 provide the parts outside the CDR3, is GAGVSQSPRYKVAKRGQDVALRCDPISGHVSLFWYQQALGQGPEFLTYFQNEAQLDKSGLPSDRFFAERPEGSVSTLKIQRTQQEDSAVYLCASTPEAGYTEAFFGQGTRLTVV.

The V call is TRBV5-1, the J call TRBJ1-1, with D possibly being TRBD1 (5 bases). Germline lookup yields CDR1 SGHRS and CDR2 YFSETQ. Trimming removed 4 bases from V and 0 bases from J, with 10 bases in between. The CDR3 spans 14 residues. CDR3 DNA: TGCGCCAGCAGCCCCGGGGCCCTGAACACTGAAGCTTTCTTT. It is translated as CASSPGALNTEAFF.

Ten or more counts support this clonotype. J is TRBJ1-1 and V is TRBV6-1; tentative D call: TRBD1 (6 bases). Trimming removed 8 bases from V and 6 bases from J, with 19 bases in between. The CDR3 is 14 residues long. CDR1 and CDR2 from the germline V gene are MNHNS and SASEGT. For the CDR3, the DNA is TGTGCCAGCGCAAGGGGGGTGGATGGCGCTGAAGCTTTCTTT. Translation gives CASARGVDGAEAFF.

The CDR3 coding sequence is TGTGCCAGCAGCTTCCTCGGGGACGGCCTCCGAGAGCAGTACTTC. This sequence encodes CASSFLGDGLREQYF. The V gene is TRBV11-2, the J gene TRBJ2-7, with D perhaps TRBD1 or TRBD2 (5 bases each). This CDR3 is 15 amino acids long. CDR1 and CDR2 from the germline V gene are SGHAT and FQNNGV. The V end lost 3 bases, the J end lost 7 bases, and 19 bases lay between the germline ends.

In its sample, this clonotype was seen many times. This chain uses TRBV7-2 with TRBJ1-2; D remains unclear. The germline V gene encodes CDR1 SGHTA and CDR2 FQGNSA. Trimming stripped 3 bases from V and 1 base from J, with 6 bases between. The CDR3 consists of 13 residues. CDR3 loop: CASSFPINYGYTF. The CDR3 nucleotides are TGTGCCAGCAGCTTTCCTATTAACTATGGCTACACCTTC.

This clonotype was counted many times. The V gene is TRBV29-1, the J gene TRBJ1-1; D is ambiguous. This CDR3 is built from 12 residues. V dropped 6 bases and J dropped 0 bases, with 8 bases sitting between them. Looked up from germline, CDR1 is SQVTM and CDR2 is ANQGSEA. CDR3 sequence (DNA): TGCAGCGTCGACGGACTGAACACTGAAGCTTTCTTT. Translation gives CSVDGLNTEAFF. The entire variable domain, with the rest obtained from reference TRBV29-1 and TRBJ1-1, is as follows: SAVISQKPSRDICQRGTSLTIQCQVDSQVTMMFWYRQQPGQSLTLIATANQGSEATYESGFVIDKFPISRPNLTFSTLTVSNMSPEDSSIYLCSVDGLNTEAFFGQGTRLTVV.

This clonotype occurred many times. This rearrangement joins TRBV7-2 to TRBJ1-1, with D perhaps matching TRBD1 (6 bases). The CDR3 has 16 amino acids. The ends were cut back, 1 base at V and 1 base at J, with 13 bases in the middle. Germline lookup yields CDR1 SGHTA and CDR2 FQGNSA. The CDR3 is CASSLDREGRNTEAFF. CDR3 DNA: TGTGCCAGCAGCTTAGACAGGGAGGGGCGGAACACTGAAGCTTTCTTT.

This clonotype has at least ten counts. V is TRBV27 and J is TRBJ2-7, with TRBD2 matching 10 bases. Trimming at V came to 7 bases and at J to 3 bases, leaving 9 bases not matched to a gene. There are 15 residues in the CDR3. Germline assignment: CDR1 MNHEY and CDR2 SMNVEV (reference sequence). The CDR3 region is CASNTIGTSDYEQYV. DNA for the CDR3: TGTGCCAGCAATACAATCGGGACTAGCGACTACGAGCAGTACGTC.

This clonotype has a count of ten or more. The rearrangement uses TRBV20-1 and TRBJ2-5, with 9 bases that match TRBD2. From germline, CDR1 is DFQATT and CDR2 SNEGSKA (reference sequence). CDR3 length: 16 amino acids. V shed 0 bases, J shed 3 bases, and the junction held 8 bases outside the gene matches. The CDR3 spells CSARDLSGGTKETQYF. CDR3 nucleotide sequence: TGCAGTGCTAGAGATCTGAGCGGGGGGACCAAAGAGACCCAGTACTTC.

This clonotype was recorded at least ten times. The chain recombines TRBV13 with TRBJ1-2; D not resolved. Germline values: CDR1 PRHDT, CDR2 FYEKMQ (reference sequence). This CDR3 spans 14 amino acids. V was cut by 5 bases and J by 2 bases, with 12 bases left in between. CDR3 nucleotide sequence: TGTGCCAGCAGCATCGGTGGGCGCAACTATGGCTACACCTTC. Its translation: CASSIGGRNYGYTF.

The genes are TRBV2 and TRBJ2-6; TRBD1 matches at 8 bases. V lost 6 bases, J lost 2 bases, and 9 bases stayed unmatched. Germline assignment: CDR1 SNHLY and CDR2 FYNNEI. This CDR3 contains 17 residues. The CDR3 region is CASRQTGVWTGANVLTF. The CDR3 nucleotides are TGTGCCAGCAGACAGACAGGGGTTTGGACTGGGGCCAACGTCCTGACTTTC.

This clonotype appeared many times. The chain combines TRBV29-1 with TRBJ2-1; no clear D. The germline gives CDR1 SQVTM, CDR2 ANQGSEA. V was shortened by 4 bases and J by 9 bases, with 10 bases between the two germline ends. The CDR3 is 11 amino acids. The CDR3 reads CSVAPLGEQFF. The CDR3 nucleotides are TGCAGCGTTGCCCCCCTAGGTGAGCAGTTCTTC.

This clonotype was seen repeatedly, ten times or more. The J gene is TRBJ2-1, the V gene TRBV7-9, with D maybe TRBD2 (6 bases). CDR3 length equals 15 residues. The V end lost 4 bases, the J end lost 3 bases, and 13 bases lay between the germline ends. Per the germline V gene, CDR1 is SEHNR and CDR2 is FQNEAQ (reference sequence). The CDR3 DNA is TGTGCCAGCAGCTCACCCCGGGACTTCTACAATGAGCAGTTCTTC. Amino acids: CASSSPRDFYNEQFF.

This clonotype was seen ten or more times. The chain carries TRBV20-1 and TRBJ1-5; D call uncertain. This CDR3 contains 14 residues. Per germline, CDR1 DFQATT and CDR2 SNEGSKA (reference sequence). The V end lost 0 bases, the J end lost 0 bases, and 6 bases lay between the germline ends. The CDR3 DNA follows: TGCAGTGCTAGAGATTCCCCTAGCAATCAGCCCCAGCATTTT. The encoded protein is CSARDSPSNQPQHF.

This clonotype was seen many times. The chain recombines TRBV20-1 with TRBJ2-3; 11 positions match TRBD2. The CDR3 is 15 amino acids. Looked up from germline, CDR1 is DFQATT and CDR2 is SNEGSKA (reference sequence). V shed 1 base and J 5 bases; nucleotides not matched to a gene: 5. The CDR3 protein is CSARGLGLAEDTQYF. The DNA for the CDR3 is TGCAGTGCTAGAGGTTTGGGACTAGCGGAAGATACGCAGTATTTT.

This clonotype was found many times. This chain joins TRBV7-2 and TRBJ1-6; 8 bases are shared with TRBD1. Germline V CDR1 and CDR2: SGHTA, FQGNSA. The CDR3 extends over 14 amino acids. V lost 6 bases and J lost 9; bases outside the gene matches: 7. The CDR3 protein is CASRFGTGPSPLHF. The CDR3 coding sequence is TGTGCCAGCAGGTTCGGGACAGGACCTTCACCCCTCCACTTT.

This clonotype has ten or more counts. This chain uses TRBV27 with TRBJ1-1; perhaps TRBD1 as D (5 bases). The CDR3 has 14 residues. Germline assignment: CDR1 MNHEY and CDR2 SMNVEV (reference sequence). The germline V and J ends were trimmed by 3 bases and 4 bases, with 12 bases remaining between them. CDR3 protein: CASSFWGMGTEAFF. CDR3 DNA sequence: TGTGCCAGCAGTTTTTGGGGCATGGGCACTGAAGCTTTCTTT.

This clonotype was counted ten times or more. The chain links TRBV20-1 to TRBJ2-7; 9 positions match TRBD1. This CDR3 region has 14 residues. Germline V gene sequence: CDR1 DFQATT, CDR2 SNEGSKA (reference sequence). Trimming removed 1 base from V and 3 bases from J; junction bases left unmatched: 4. The CDR3: CSARVWDRDYEQYV. The CDR3, as DNA: TGCAGTGCTAGAGTTTGGGACAGGGACTACGAGCAGTACGTC.

This clonotype was seen many times. This chain joins TRBV4-1 and TRBJ1-4; unclear D gene. CDR1 is MGHRA, CDR2 YSYEKL, per germline. V was clipped by 4 bases and J by 0 bases, with 15 bases between them. CDR3 size: 17 residues. CDR3 sequence (DNA): TGCGCCAGCAGCCGGACGAGGCCGGAGGCAACTAATGAAAAACTGTTTTTT. This encodes CASSRTRPEATNEKLFF.